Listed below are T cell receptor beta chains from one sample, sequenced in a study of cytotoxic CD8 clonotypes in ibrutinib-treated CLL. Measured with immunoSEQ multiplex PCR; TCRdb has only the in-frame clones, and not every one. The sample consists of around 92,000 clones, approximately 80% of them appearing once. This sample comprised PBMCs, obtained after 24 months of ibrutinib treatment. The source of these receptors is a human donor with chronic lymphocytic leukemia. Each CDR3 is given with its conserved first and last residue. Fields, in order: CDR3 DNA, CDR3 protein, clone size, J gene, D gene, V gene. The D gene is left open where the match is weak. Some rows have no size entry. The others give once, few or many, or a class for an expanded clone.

DNA: TGTGCCAGCAGCCGCAACAGGGGTTCCGGGACTAGCGGGTTTGATGAGCAGTTCTTC
CDR3: CASSRNRGSGTSGFDEQFF
size: .
J: TRBJ2-1
D: TRBD2
V: TRBV14

DNA: TGTGCCAGCAGCGCCAATACAGGGTCCTATGGCTACACCTTC
CDR3: CASSANTGSYGYTF
size: .
J: TRBJ1-2
D: .
V: TRBV9

DNA: TGTGCCAGCAGCCGGACAGGCACCGGCTATGGCTACACCTTC
CDR3: CASSRTGTGYGYTF
size: .
J: TRBJ1-2
D: TRBD1
V: TRBV5-6

DNA: TGTGCCAGCAGAAGGGACAGGGTTGCTGAAGCTTTCTTT
CDR3: CASRRDRVAEAFF
size: .
J: TRBJ1-1
D: TRBD1
V: TRBV6-1

DNA: TGTGCCAGCAGCCAAGATCGGGGCCATGGCTACACCTTC
CDR3: CASSQDRGHGYTF
size: .
J: TRBJ1-2
D: .
V: TRBV14

DNA: TGTGCCAGCAGTTACTCACGGGGGACCGGGGAGCTGTTTTTT
CDR3: CASSYSRGTGELFF
size: .
J: TRBJ2-2
D: .
V: TRBV6-6

DNA: TGTGCCAGCAGTGAGGGGGACAGTGGCAATCAGCCCCAGCATTTT
CDR3: CASSEGDSGNQPQHF
size: .
J: TRBJ1-5
D: TRBD1
V: TRBV2

DNA: TGTGCCAGCAGCTTCAGACTAGCCCACCTCCGGGAGCAGTACTTC
CDR3: CASSFRLAHLREQYF
size: .
J: TRBJ2-7
D: TRBD2
V: TRBV7-2

DNA: TGCGCCAGCAGCCCGGACAGGGATGTTCAGCCCCAGCATTTT
CDR3: CASSPDRDVQPQHF
size: .
J: TRBJ1-5
D: TRBD1
V: TRBV4-1

DNA: TGTGCCAGCAGCCCCACAGGGGTAAGGGACGAGGGCTACACCTTC
CDR3: CASSPTGVRDEGYTF
size: few
J: TRBJ1-2
D: TRBD1
V: TRBV7-3

DNA: TGTGCCAGCAGCTTGGGAGGGGGAATTGGGCAGTTCTTC
CDR3: CASSLGGGIGQFF
size: .
J: TRBJ2-1
D: .
V: TRBV7-3

DNA: TGTGCCAGCAGTTTTGTGACAGGGGCTAATGAAAAACTGTTTTTT
CDR3: CASSFVTGANEKLFF
size: .
J: TRBJ1-4
D: TRBD1
V: TRBV28

DNA: TGTGCCAGCAGAACCGGACTAGATACGCAGTATTTT
CDR3: CASRTGLDTQYF
size: .
J: TRBJ2-3
D: .
V: TRBV6-1

DNA: TGTGCCAGCAGCTTAGATCCGGATAGGTCCACCGGGGAGCTGTTTTTT
CDR3: CASSLDPDRSTGELFF
size: large
J: TRBJ2-2
D: .
V: TRBV11-3

DNA: TGCGCCAGCAGCTTCCCCGGGACTAGCCGAAATGAGCAGTTCTTC
CDR3: CASSFPGTSRNEQFF
size: .
J: TRBJ2-1
D: TRBD2
V: TRBV5-1

DNA: TGTGCCTGGGGTGGGGGCCGGGGGCTTCACGAGCAGTACTTC
CDR3: CAWGGGRGLHEQYF
size: .
J: TRBJ2-7
D: .
V: TRBV30

DNA: TGTGCCAGCAGCTCCGGAGATACGCAGTATTTT
CDR3: CASSSGDTQYF
size: .
J: TRBJ2-3
D: .
V: TRBV5-6

DNA: TGTGCCAGCACCTCCCAGGGGAGAGGTACGCAGTATTTT
CDR3: CASTSQGRGTQYF
size: .
J: TRBJ2-3
D: .
V: TRBV6-1

DNA: TGTGCCAGCAGCTACGGACAGGGAACTTACAATGAGCAGTTCTTC
CDR3: CASSYGQGTYNEQFF
size: .
J: TRBJ2-1
D: TRBD1
V: TRBV7-3

DNA: TGCGCCAGCAGCTTGGGGCGCTTGAACACTGAAGCTTTCTTT
CDR3: CASSLGRLNTEAFF
size: few
J: TRBJ1-1
D: .
V: TRBV5-1

DNA: TGTGCCAGCAGCCCTCCGATCACCGGGACAGGGTCCGATGAGCAGTTCTTC
CDR3: CASSPPITGTGSDEQFF
size: .
J: TRBJ2-1
D: TRBD1
V: TRBV28

DNA: TGTGCCAGCAGCTTAACTTACAATGAGCAGTTCTTC
CDR3: CASSLTYNEQFF
size: .
J: TRBJ2-1
D: .
V: TRBV7-9

DNA: TGTGCCAGCAGTTACTCGAAGTCGTCAGGGAACACTGAAGCTTTCTTT
CDR3: CASSYSKSSGNTEAFF
size: .
J: TRBJ1-1
D: .
V: TRBV6-5

DNA: TGTGCCTGGAGTGTAAGGTCTGGGCAGTTCTTC
CDR3: CAWSVRSGQFF
size: few
J: TRBJ2-1
D: .
V: TRBV30